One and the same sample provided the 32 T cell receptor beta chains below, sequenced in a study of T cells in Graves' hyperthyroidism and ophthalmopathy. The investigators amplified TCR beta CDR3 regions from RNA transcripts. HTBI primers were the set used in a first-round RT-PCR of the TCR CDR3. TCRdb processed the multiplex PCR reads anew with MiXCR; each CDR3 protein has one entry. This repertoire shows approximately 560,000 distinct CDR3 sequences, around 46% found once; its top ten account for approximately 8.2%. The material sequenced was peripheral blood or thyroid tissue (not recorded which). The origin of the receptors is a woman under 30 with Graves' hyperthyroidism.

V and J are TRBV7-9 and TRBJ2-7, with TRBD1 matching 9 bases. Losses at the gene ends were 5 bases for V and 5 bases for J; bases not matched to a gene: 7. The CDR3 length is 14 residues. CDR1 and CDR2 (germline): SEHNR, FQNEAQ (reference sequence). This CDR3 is CASSRKDRGDEQYF. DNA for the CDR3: TGTGCCAGCAGCCGGAAGGACAGGGGCGACGAGCAGTACTTC.

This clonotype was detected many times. The CDR3 spells CSVKPGTGNYEQYF. Here the CDR3 DNA reads TGCAGCGTAAAACCCGGGACAGGGAACTACGAGCAGTACTTC. The chain has TRBV29-1 and TRBJ2-7; the match to TRBD1 covers 9 bases. The CDR3 spans 14 residues. V dropped 6 bases and J dropped 3; count of bases not matched to a gene: 9. Germline CDR1 SQVTM, CDR2 ANQGSEA.

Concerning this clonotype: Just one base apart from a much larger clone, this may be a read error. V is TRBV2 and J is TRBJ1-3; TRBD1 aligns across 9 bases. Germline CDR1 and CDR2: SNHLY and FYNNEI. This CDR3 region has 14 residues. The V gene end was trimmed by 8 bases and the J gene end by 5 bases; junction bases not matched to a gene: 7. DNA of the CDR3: TGTGCCAGCGGTCCGGGACAGGGTAGAAACACCATATATTTT. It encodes CASGPGQGRNTIYF.

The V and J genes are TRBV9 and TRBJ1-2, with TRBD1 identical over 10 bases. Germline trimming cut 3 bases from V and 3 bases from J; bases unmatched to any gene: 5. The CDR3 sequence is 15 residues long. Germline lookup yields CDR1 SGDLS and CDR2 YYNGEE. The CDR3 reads CASSGGTGVDYGYTF. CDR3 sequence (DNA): TGTGCCAGCAGCGGTGGGACAGGGGTGGACTATGGCTACACCTTC.

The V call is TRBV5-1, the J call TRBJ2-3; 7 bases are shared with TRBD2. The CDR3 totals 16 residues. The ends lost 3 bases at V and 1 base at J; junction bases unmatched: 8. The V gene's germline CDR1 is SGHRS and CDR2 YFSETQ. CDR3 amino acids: CASSSDPGGGTDTQYF. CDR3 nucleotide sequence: TGCGCCAGCAGCTCCGACCCGGGGGGAGGCACAGATACGCAGTATTTT. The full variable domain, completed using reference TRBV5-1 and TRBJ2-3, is KAGVTQTPRYLIKTRGQQVTLSCSPISGHRSVSWYQQTPGQGLQFLFEYFSETQRNKGNFPGRFSGRQFSNSRSEMNVSTLELGDSALYLCASSSDPGGGTDTQYFGPGTRLTVL.

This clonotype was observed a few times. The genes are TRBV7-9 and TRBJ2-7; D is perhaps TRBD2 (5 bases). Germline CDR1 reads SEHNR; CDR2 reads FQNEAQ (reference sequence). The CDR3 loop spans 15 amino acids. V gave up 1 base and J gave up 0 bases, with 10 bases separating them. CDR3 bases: TGTGCCAGCAGCTTAGATGGTAGCGTCTCCTACGAGCAGTACTTC. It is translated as CASSLDGSVSYEQYF.

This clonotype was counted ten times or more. The CDR3 sequence is CASSLGGGQPQHF. The CDR3 bases are TGTGCCAGCAGCTTAGGAGGGGGGCAGCCCCAGCATTTT. V and J are TRBV7-9 and TRBJ1-5; D is perhaps TRBD1 (6 bases). CDR1 is SEHNR, CDR2 FQNEAQ, per germline (reference sequence). The CDR3 is 13 amino acids. With 1 base removed from V and 7 bases from J, the gap between germline ends came to 8 bases.

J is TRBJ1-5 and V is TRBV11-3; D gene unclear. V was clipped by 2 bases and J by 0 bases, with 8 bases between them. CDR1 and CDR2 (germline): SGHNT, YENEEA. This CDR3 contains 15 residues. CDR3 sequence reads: CASSLNGNSNQPQHF. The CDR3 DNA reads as TGTGCCAGCAGCTTAAACGGGAATAGCAATCAGCCCCAGCATTTT.

CDR3 DNA: TGTGCCACCAGCAGCCAAGGAGGGGAGCAGTACTTC. Its protein is CATSSQGGEQYF. This chain joins TRBV15 and TRBJ2-7, with D possibly TRBD2 on 6 matching bases. CDR1 LNHNV and CDR2 YYDKDF come from the germline V gene (reference sequence). Trimming shortened V by 3 bases and J by 7 bases, and 10 bases separated the two germline ends. There are 12 residues in the CDR3.

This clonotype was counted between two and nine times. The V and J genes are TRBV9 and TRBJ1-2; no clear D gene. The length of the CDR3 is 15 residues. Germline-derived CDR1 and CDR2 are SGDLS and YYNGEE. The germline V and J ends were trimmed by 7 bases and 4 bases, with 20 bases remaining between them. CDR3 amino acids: CASSPRGEVLYGYTF. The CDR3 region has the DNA TGTGCCAGCTCACCCCGAGGAGAGGTTCTCTATGGCTACACCTTC.

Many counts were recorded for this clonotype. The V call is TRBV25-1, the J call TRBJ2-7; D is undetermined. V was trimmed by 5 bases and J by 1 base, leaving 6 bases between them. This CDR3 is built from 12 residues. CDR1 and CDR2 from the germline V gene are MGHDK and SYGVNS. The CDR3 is CASSFTSYEQYF. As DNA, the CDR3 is TGTGCCAGCAGTTTCACGTCCTACGAGCAGTACTTC.

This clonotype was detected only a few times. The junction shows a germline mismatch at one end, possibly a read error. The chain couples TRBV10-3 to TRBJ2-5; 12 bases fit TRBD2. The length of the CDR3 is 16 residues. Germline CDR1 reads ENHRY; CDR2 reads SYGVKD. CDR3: CASSSIRTSGTETQYF. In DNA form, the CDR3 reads TGTGCCAGCAGTTCGATAAGGACTAGCGGGACGGAGACCCAGTACTTC.

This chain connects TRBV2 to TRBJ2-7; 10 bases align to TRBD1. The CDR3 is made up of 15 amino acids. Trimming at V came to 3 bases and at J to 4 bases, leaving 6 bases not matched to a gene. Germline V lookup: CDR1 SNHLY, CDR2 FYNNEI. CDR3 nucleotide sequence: TGTGCCAGCAGTGATCCCGGGACAGGGGATTACGAGCAGTACTTC. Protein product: CASSDPGTGDYEQYF.

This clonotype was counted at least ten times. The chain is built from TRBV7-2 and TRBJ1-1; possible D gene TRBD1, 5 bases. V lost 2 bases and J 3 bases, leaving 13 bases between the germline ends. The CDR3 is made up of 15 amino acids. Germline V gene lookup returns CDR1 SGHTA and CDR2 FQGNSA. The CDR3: CASSLFGGGDTEAFF. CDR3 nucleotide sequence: TGTGCCAGCAGCTTATTCGGGGGAGGTGACACTGAAGCTTTCTTT.

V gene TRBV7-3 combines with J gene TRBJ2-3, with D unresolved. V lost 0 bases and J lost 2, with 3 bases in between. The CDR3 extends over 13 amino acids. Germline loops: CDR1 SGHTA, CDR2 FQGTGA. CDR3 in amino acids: CASSLTNTDTQYF. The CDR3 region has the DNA TGTGCCAGCAGCTTAACAAACACAGATACGCAGTATTTT.

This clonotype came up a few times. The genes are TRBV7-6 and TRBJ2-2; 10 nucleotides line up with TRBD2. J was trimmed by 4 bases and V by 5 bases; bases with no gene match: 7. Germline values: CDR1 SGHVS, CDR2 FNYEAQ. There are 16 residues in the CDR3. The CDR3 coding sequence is TGTGCCAGCAGCCTGGCTAGCGGGAGCCTCACCGGGGAGCTGTTTTTT. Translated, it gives CASSLASGSLTGELFF. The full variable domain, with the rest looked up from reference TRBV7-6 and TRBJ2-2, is GAGVSQSPRYKVTKRGQDVALRCDPISGHVSLYWYRQALGQGPEFLTYFNYEAQQDKSGLPNDRFSAERPEGSISTLTIQRTEQRDSAMYRCASSLASGSLTGELFFGEGSRLTVL.

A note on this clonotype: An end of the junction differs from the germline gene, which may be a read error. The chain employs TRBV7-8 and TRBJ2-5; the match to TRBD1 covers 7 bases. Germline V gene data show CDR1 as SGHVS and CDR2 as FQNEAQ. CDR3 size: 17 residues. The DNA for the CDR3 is TGTGCCAGCAGCTTGAGCTGGGCAGGGGGACACCAAGAGGCCCAGTACTTC. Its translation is CASSLSWAGGHQEAQYF.

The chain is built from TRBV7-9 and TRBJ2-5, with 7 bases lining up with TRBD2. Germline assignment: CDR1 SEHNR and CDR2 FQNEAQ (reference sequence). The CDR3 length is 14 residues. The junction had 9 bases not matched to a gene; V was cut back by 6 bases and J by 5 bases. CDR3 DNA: TGTGCCAGCAGAGATCGAGGGAGGGTTGAGACCCAGTACTTC. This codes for CASRDRGRVETQYF.

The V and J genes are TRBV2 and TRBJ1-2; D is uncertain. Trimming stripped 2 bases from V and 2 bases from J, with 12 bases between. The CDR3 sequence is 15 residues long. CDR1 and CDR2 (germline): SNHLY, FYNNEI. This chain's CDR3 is CASSERSRRNYGYTF. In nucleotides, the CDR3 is TGTGCCAGCAGTGAACGTAGCAGGAGGAACTATGGCTACACCTTC.

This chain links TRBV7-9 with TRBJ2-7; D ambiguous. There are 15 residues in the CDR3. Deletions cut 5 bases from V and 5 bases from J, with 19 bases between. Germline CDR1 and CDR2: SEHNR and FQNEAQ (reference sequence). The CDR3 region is CASSKHRRDRDEQYF. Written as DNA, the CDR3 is TGTGCCAGCAGCAAACACCGGCGTGATCGGGACGAGCAGTACTTC.

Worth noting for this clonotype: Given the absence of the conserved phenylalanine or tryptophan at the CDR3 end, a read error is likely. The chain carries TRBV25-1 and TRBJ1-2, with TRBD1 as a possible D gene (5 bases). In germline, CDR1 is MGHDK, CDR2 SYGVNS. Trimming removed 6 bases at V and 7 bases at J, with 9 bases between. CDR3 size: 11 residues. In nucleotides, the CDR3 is TGTGCCAGCAGCCCCGGGGGTGGCTACACCATC. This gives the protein CASSPGGGYTI.

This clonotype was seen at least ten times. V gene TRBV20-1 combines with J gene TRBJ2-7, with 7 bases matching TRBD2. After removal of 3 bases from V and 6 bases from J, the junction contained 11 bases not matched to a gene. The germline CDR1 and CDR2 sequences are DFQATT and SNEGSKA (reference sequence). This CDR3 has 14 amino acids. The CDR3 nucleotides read TGCAGTGCTAGCCTTATGGCTAGCGGCGGCGAGCAGTACTTC. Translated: CSASLMASGGEQYF.

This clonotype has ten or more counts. The CDR3 nucleotides are TGCAGCGTAGCCAGGGGACGGGAGACCCAGTACTTC. This translates into CSVARGRETQYF. J is TRBJ2-5 and V is TRBV29-1, with D perhaps TRBD1 (6 bases). CDR3 size: 12 residues. Germline V gene sequence: CDR1 SQVTM, CDR2 ANQGSEA. The germline V and J ends were trimmed by 6 bases and 5 bases, with 13 bases remaining between them. Full variable domain (missing parts from reference TRBV29-1 and TRBJ2-5): SAVISQKPSRDICQRGTSLTIQCQVDSQVTMMFWYRQQPGQSLTLIATANQGSEATYESGFVIDKFPISRPNLTFSTLTVSNMSPEDSSIYLCSVARGRETQYFGPGTRLLVL.

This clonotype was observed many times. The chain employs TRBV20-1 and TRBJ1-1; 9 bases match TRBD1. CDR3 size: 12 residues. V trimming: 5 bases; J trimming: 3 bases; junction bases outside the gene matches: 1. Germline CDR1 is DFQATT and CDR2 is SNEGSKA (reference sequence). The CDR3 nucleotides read TGCAGTGCTGGGGACAGGGACACTGAAGCTTTCTTT. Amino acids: CSAGDRDTEAFF.

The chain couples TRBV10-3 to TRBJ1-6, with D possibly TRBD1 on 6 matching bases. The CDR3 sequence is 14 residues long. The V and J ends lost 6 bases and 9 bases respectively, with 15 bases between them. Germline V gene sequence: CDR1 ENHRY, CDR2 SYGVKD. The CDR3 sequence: CAIRPIQGSSPLHF. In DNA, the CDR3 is TGTGCCATCAGGCCTATTCAGGGGAGTTCACCCCTCCACTTT.

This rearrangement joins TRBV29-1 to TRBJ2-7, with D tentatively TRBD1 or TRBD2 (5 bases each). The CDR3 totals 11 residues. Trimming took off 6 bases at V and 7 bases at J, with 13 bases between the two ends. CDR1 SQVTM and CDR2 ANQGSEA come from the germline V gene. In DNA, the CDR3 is TGCAGCGTGAGGGGAATACGGGAGCAGTACTTC. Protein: CSVRGIREQYF.

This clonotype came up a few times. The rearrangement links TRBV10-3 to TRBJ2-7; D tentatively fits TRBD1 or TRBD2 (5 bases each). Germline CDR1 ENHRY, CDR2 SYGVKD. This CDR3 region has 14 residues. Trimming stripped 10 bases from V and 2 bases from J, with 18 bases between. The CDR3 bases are TGTGCCAGCTGCCTCCGGGACCGAGCCTACGAGCAGTACTTC. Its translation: CASCLRDRAYEQYF.

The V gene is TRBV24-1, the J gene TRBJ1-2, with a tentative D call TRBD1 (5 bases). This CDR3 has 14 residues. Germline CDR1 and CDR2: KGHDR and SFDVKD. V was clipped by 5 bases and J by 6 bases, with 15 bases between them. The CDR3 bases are TGTGCCACCAGTGTTACCGGGGCATGGGATGGCTACACCTTC. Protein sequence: CATSVTGAWDGYTF.

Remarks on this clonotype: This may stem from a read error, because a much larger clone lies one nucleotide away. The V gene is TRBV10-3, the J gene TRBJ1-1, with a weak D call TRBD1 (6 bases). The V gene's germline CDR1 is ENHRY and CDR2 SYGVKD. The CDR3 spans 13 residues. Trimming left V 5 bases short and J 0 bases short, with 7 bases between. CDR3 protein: CAISTGMNTEAFF. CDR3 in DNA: TGTGCCATCAGTACAGGGATGAACACTGAAGCTTTCTTT.

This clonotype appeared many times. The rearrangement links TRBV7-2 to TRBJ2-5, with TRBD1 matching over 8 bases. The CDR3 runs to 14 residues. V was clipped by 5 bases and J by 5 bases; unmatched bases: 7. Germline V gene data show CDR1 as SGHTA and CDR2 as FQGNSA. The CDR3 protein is CASSLDRARETQYF. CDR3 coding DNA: TGTGCCAGCAGCCTGGACAGGGCGAGGGAGACCCAGTACTTC.

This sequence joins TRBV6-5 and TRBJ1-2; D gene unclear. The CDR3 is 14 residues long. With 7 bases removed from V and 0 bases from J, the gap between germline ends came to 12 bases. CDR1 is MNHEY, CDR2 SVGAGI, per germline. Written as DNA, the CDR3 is TGTGCCAGCATTCCTCCGGGAGCTAACTATGGCTACACCTTC. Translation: CASIPPGANYGYTF.

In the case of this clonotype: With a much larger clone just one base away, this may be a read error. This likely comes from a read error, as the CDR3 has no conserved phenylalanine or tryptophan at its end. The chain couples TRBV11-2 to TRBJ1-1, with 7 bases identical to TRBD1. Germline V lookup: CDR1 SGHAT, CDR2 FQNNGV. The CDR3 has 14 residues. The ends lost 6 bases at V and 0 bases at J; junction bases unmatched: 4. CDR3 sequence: CASSQGEVNTEAFL. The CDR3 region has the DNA TGTGCCAGCAGTCAGGGGGAGGTGAACACTGAAGCTTTCCTT.